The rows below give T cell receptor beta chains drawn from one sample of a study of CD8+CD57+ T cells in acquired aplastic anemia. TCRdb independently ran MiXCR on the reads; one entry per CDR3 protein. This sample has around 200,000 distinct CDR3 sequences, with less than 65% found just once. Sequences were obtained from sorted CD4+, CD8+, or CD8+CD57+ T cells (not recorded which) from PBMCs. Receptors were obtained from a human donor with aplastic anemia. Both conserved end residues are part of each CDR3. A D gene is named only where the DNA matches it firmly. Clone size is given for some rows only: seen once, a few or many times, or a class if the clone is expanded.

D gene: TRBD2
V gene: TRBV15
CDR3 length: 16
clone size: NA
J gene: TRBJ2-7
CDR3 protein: CATSQRGVAGDYEQYF
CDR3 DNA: TGTGCCACCAGCCAAAGGGGAGTAGCGGGAGACTACGAGCAGTACTTT

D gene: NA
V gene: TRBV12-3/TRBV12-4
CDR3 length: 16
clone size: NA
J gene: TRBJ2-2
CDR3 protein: CASSSPWTENTGELFF
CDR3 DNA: TGTGCCAGCAGTTCACCATGGACAGAGAACACCGGGGAGCTGTTTTTT

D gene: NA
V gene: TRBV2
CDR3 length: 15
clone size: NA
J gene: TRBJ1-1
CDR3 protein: CASVGVRGVNTEAFF
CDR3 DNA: TGTGCCAGCGTCGGGGTAAGGGGGGTGAACACTGAAGCTTTCTTT

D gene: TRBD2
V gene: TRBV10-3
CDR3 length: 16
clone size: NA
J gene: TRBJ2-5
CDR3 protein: CAISESTSGGQETQYF
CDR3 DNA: TGTGCCATCAGTGAGTCGACTAGCGGGGGCCAAGAGACCCAGTACTTC

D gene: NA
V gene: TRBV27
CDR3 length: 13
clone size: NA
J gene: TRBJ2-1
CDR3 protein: CASSLGRGHEQFF
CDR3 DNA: TGTGCCAGCAGTTTGGGGAGGGGGCATGAGCAGTTCTTC

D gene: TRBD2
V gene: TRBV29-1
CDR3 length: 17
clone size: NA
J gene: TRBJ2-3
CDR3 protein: CSVVGSGEDPSTDTQYF
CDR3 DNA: TGCAGCGTTGTAGGTAGCGGGGAGGACCCTAGCACAGATACGCAGTATTTT

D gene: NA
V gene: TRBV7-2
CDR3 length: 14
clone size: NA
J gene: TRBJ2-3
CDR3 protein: CASSLRHGADTQYF
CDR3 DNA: TGTGCCAGCAGCCTCCGGCACGGCGCCGATACGCAGTATTTT

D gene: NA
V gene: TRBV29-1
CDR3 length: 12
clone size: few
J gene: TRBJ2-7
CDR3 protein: CSVGTNSYEQYF
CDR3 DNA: TGCAGCGTTGGGACAAACTCCTACGAGCAGTACTTC

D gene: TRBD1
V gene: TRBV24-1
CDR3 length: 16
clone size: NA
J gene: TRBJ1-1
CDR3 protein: CATSALGWTGDTEAFF
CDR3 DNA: TGTGCCACCAGCGCCTTGGGGTGGACAGGGGACACTGAAGCTTTCTTT

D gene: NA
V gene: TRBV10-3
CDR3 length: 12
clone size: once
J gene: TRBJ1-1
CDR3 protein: CASSTRWESEEF
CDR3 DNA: TGTGCCAGCAGTACCCGTTGGGAATCTGAAGAATTT

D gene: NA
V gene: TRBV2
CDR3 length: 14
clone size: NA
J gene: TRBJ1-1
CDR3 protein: CASSLLGFETEAFF
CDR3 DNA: TGTGCCAGCAGTCTACTGGGGTTTGAAACTGAAGCTTTCTTT

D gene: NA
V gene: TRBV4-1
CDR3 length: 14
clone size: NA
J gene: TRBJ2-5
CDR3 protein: CASSQGTIQETQYF
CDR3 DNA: TGCGCCAGCAGCCAAGGGACCATACAAGAGACCCAGTACTTC

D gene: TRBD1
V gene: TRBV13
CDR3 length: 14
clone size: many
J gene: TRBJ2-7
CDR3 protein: CASSLQDRGYLQYF
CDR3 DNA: TGTGCCAGCAGCTTACAGGACAGGGGCTATCTGCAGTACTTC

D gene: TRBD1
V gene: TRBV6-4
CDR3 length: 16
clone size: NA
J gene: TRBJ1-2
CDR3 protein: CASSDVGDRGNYGYTF
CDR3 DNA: TGTGCCAGCAGTGACGTAGGGGACAGGGGCAACTATGGCTACACCTTC

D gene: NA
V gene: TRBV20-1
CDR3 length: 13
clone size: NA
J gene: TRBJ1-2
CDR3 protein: CSVSWSGGSRYTF
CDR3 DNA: TGCAGTGTCTCCTGGTCCGGGGGCTCGCGCTACACCTTC

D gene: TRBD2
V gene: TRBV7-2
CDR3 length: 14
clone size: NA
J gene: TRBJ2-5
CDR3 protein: CASSLARLAETQYF
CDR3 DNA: TGTGCCAGCAGCTTAGCTCGACTAGCTGAGACCCAGTACTTC

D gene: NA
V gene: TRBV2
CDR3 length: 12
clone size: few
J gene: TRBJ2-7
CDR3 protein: CASSSQSYEQYF
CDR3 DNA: TGTGCCAGCAGTTCCCAAAGTTACGAGCAGTACTTC

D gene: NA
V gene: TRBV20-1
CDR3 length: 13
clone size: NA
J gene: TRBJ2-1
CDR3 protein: CSARLLDYNEQFF
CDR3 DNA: TGCAGTGCTAGGCTTCTAGACTACAATGAGCAGTTCTTC

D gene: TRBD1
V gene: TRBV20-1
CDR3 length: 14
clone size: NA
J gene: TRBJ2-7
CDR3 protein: CSARGTGRQVEQYF
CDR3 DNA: TGCAGTGCTAGAGGGACAGGGAGGCAGGTCGAGCAGTACTTC

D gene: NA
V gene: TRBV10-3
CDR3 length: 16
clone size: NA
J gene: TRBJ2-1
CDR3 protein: CAISESGSSSYNEQFF
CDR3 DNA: TGTGCCATCAGTGAGTCAGGGTCGAGCTCCTACAATGAGCAGTTCTTC

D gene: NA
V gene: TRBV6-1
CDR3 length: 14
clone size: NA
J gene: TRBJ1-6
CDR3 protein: CAISDSSYNSPLHF
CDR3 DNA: TGTGCCATCAGTGACAGTTCCTATAATTCACCCCTCCACTTT

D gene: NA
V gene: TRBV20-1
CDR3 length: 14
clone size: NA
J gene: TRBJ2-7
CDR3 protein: CSARRASSPYEQYF
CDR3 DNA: TGCAGTGCTAGACGGGCGAGCTCTCCCTACGAGCAGTACTTC

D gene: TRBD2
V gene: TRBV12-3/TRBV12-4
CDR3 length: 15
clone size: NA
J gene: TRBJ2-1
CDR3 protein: CASSDRDYSYNEQFF
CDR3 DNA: TGTGCCAGCAGCGACCGGGACTACTCCTACAATGAGCAGTTCTTC

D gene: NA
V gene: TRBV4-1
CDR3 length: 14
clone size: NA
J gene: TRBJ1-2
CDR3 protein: CASSQQLGLSGNTF
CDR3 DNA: TGCGCCAGCAGCCAACAACTCGGACTCTCTGGAAACACCTTC

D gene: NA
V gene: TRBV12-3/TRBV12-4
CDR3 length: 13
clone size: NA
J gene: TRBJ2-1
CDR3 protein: CASRSNPGNEQFF
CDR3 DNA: TGTGCCAGCAGGTCCAACCCGGGGAATGAGCAGTTCTTC

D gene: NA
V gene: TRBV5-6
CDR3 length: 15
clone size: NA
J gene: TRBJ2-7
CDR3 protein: CASSQGALGSYEQYF
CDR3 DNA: TGTGCCAGCAGCCAAGGGGCATTAGGGTCCTACGAGCAGTACTTC

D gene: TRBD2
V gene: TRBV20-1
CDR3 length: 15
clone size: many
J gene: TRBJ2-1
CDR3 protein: CSASPSRGGVDEQFF
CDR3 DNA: TGCAGTGCTAGCCCGTCGCGGGGGGGAGTAGATGAGCAGTTCTTC

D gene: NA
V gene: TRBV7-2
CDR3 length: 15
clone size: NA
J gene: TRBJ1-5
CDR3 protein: CASSLVPGSNQPQHF
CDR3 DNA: TGTGCCAGCAGCTTAGTACCGGGCAGTAATCAGCCCCAGCATTTT

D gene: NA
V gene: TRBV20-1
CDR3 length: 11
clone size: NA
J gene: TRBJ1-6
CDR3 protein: CSARDQANLHF
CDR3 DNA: TGCAGTGCTAGAGATCAGGCAAACCTCCACTTT

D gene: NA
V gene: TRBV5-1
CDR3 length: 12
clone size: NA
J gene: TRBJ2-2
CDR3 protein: CASPGDTGELFF
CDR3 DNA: TGCGCCAGCCCGGGGGACACCGGGGAGCTGTTTTTT

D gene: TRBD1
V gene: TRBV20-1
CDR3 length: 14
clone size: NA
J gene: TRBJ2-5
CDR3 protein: CSARADRVGETQYF
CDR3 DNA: TGCAGTGCTAGAGCTGACAGGGTGGGAGAGACCCAGTACTTC

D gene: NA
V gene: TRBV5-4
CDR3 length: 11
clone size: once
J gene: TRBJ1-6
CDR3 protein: CASSLGLEIHF
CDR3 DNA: TGTGCCAGCAGCTTGGGCCTAGAGATCCACTTT

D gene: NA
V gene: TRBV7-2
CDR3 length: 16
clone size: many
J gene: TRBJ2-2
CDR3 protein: CASSFGQGRGTGELFF
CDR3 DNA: TGTGCCAGCAGCTTTGGTCAGGGCCGGGGCACCGGGGAGCTGTTTTTT

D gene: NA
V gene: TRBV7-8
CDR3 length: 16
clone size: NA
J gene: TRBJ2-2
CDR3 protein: CASSPLQETNTGELFF
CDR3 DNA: TGTGCCAGCAGCCCCTTACAGGAGACGAACACCGGGGAGCTGTTTTTT

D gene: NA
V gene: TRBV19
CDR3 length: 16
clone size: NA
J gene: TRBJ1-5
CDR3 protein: CASSISRGRGNQPQHF
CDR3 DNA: TGTGCCAGTAGTATTAGCAGGGGACGGGGCAATCAGCCCCAGCATTTT